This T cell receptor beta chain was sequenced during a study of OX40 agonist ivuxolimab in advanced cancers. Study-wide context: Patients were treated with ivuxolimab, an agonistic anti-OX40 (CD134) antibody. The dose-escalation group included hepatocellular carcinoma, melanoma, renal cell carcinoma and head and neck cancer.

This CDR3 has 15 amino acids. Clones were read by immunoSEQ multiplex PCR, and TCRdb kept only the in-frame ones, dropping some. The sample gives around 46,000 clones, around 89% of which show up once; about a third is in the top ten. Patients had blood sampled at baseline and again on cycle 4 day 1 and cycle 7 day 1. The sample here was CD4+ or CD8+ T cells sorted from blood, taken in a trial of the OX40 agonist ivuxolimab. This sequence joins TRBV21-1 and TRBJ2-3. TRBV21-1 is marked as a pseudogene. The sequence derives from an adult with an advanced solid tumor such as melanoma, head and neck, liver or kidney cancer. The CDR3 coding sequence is TGTGCCAGCACACCCTCGAGACGGAGCACAGATACGCAGTATTTT. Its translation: CASTPSRRSTDTQYF.